The rows below give T cell receptor beta chains drawn from one sample of a study of T cell changes during pregnancy in multiple sclerosis. Generated by immunoSEQ multiplex PCR, the TCRdb table keeps only in-frame clones and is missing some. The sample lists under 45,000 clones, 91% occurring once. This material consisted of CD4+ T cells from peripheral blood mononuclear cells, taken in the second trimester of pregnancy. The receptors originated from a female donor in good health, enrolled as a control in a pregnancy study. Each CDR3 is given with its conserved first and last residue. D genes are given only for firm matches. Not every row has a clone size; where given, it reads once, few, many or a size class.

>TRBV5-4|TRBJ2-4|.|.|15
TGTGCCAGCAGCCCCCTCCGGGGGGCCAAAAACATTCAGTACTTC
CASSPLRGAKNIQYF
>TRBV28|TRBJ1-2|.|.|14
TGTGCCAGCAGCCTAGAGCGGGCAGGGTATGGCTACACCTTC
CASSLERAGYGYTF
>TRBV15|TRBJ2-3|.|once|16
TGTGCCACCAGCAGATCTTCCGGGACTAGCACAGATACGCAGTATTTT
CATSRSSGTSTDTQYF
>TRBV5-1|TRBJ2-5|.|once|13
TGCGCCAGCAGCTTGGTCAGCCAAGAGACCCAGTACTTC
CASSLVSQETQYF
>TRBV18|TRBJ1-5|TRBD1|few|15
TGTGCCAGTTCGGGACAGGGGGTCGGCAATCAGCCCCAGCATTTT
CASSGQGVGNQPQHF
>TRBV29-1|TRBJ1-1|.|.|11
TGCAGCCCCGAGGTCGCCACTGAAGCTTTCTTT
CSPEVATEAFF
>TRBV9|TRBJ2-3|.|few|13
TGTGCCAGCAGCGTAGTGAGCCGAACCACGCAGTATTTT
CASSVVSRTTQYF
>TRBV7-8|TRBJ2-2|TRBD2|.|14
TGTGCCAGCAGCTTTGGCGGGGGGACCGGGGAGCTGTTTTTT
CASSFGGGTGELFF
>TRBV5-1|TRBJ2-5|TRBD2|.|16
TGCGCCAGCAGCTTGGCGGCTAGCGGCCACCAAGAGACCCAGTACTTC
CASSLAASGHQETQYF
>TRBV10-3|TRBJ2-1|TRBD2|once|11
TGTGCCATCAGTACTAGCGGGGAGCAGTTCTTC
CAISTSGEQFF
>TRBV5-4|TRBJ2-1|TRBD1|.|17
TGTGCCAGCAGCTCGTCCCGGGACAGGGGGGGGTACAATGAGCAGTTCTTC
CASSSSRDRGGYNEQFF
>TRBV7-9|TRBJ1-3|TRBD1|.|18
TGTGCCAGCAGACCAACCGGGACAGGGTCCCTCTTAGGAAACACCATATATTTT
CASRPTGTGSLLGNTIYF
>TRBV28|TRBJ2-6|.|.|15
TGTGCCAGCAGTTTAGGTGGAGGGTTGACCAACGTCCTGACTTTC
CASSLGGGLTNVLTF
>TRBV6-4|TRBJ1-5|TRBD1|.|19
TGTGCCAGCAGTGATGTAACGACAGGGTATGTTAGTTGGTGTCAGCCCCAGCATTTT
CASSDVTTGYVSWCQPQHF
>TRBV28|TRBJ2-7|TRBD2|.|14
TGTGCCAGCAGTTCTAGCGGGGGCCTCTACGAGCAGTACTTC
CASSSSGGLYEQYF
>TRBV30|TRBJ2-1|TRBD1|.|13
TGTGCCTGGGGGGACAGCATTTACAATGAGCAGTTCTTC
CAWGDSIYNEQFF
>TRBV19|TRBJ1-2|.|.|13
TGTGCCAGTAGTATCTTGGGGGCAGGGGGCTACACCTTC
CASSILGAGGYTF
>TRBV19|TRBJ1-1|.|.|16
TGTGCCAGTAGCACTCACGGCGGAGGTATGAACACTGAAGCTTTCTTT
CASSTHGGGMNTEAFF
>TRBV30|TRBJ1-2|.|.|15
TGTGCCTGGAGTGTACGAGATCAACGGTTCTATGGCTACACCTTC
CAWSVRDQRFYGYTF
>TRBV7-8|TRBJ2-1|.|.|17
TGTGCCAGCAGCCCGGGTTTGATGCGGAACTCCTACAATGAGCAGTTCTTC
CASSPGLMRNSYNEQFF
>TRBV29-1|TRBJ2-1|TRBD2|.|14
TGCAGCGTTGAAAGACTAGCGGGAGCAGTTGAGCAGTTCTTC
CSVERLAGAVEQFF